This entry is about one TCR beta chain. The antigen is unknown. Germline values: CDR1 ENHRY, CDR2 SYGVKD. The V gene lost 3 bases and the J gene lost 2 bases, with 7 bases spanning the gap. CDR3 length: 13 amino acids. This sample was taken from a study of persistence of HIV-infected CD4 T cells. Nonspecific anti-CD3/anti-CD28 bead stimulation represents the broad CD4+ T cell repertoire. Sorting selected CD4+ T cells upregulating both CD40 ligand and CD69. The libraries were made with immunoSEQ version 4 in survey mode. Generated by immunoSEQ multiplex PCR, the TCRdb table keeps only in-frame clones and is missing some. The profile shows 40,000 to 60,000 clones, more than 80% of them singletons.

The sequencing used CD4+ T cells sorted from PBMCs after approximately 19-hour stimulation, collected from a patient who received antiretroviral therapy. The chain is built from TRBV10-3 and TRBJ2-5; no reliable D call. The receptor's source is an adult woman with HIV who was CMV-seropositive. CDR3 in DNA: TGTGCCATCAGTGAACGGCAGCAAGAGACCCAGTACTTC. Its protein product is CAISERQQETQYF.